The clone carrying this TCR beta chain was observed a few times. These data come from a study of blood T cell repertoires in COVID-19. Turning to the study itself: T cells, B-cell-depleted T cells, or PBMCs provided the cDNA or gDNA that served as material.

The assay was immunoSEQ multiplex PCR, and TCRdb's table has in-frame clones only and misses some. The table shows under 150,000 clones, with almost 85% occurring only once. Trimming took off 2 bases at V and 3 bases at J, with 8 bases between the two ends. The CDR3 is made up of 12 amino acids. The V gene's germline CDR1 is GTSNPN and CDR2 SVGIG (reference sequence). The V gene is TRBV30, the J gene TRBJ2-7; D is possibly TRBD1 (5 bases). Sequenced: PBMCs or T cells enriched from blood (not recorded which). The TCR originated in a middle-aged man with acute COVID-19. In nucleotides, the CDR3 is TGTGCCTGGAGTAGGGGTGACTACGAGCAGTACTTC. Translating it yields CAWSRGDYEQYF.